Shown below are 11 T cell receptor beta chains from a single sample sequenced in a study of blood T cell repertoires in COVID-19. Using immunoSEQ multiplex PCR, the repertoire was profiled, and TCRdb retains in-frame clones only, with some absent. The data contain some 390,000 clones, around nine tenths of them singletons. What was sequenced was peripheral blood. These receptors came from a woman between 35 and 50 years old with COVID-19, enrolled during active disease.

V is TRBV9 and J is TRBJ2-5; the D is unclear. The CDR3 contains 13 residues. V was clipped by 2 bases and J by 5 bases, with 10 bases between them. Per germline, CDR1 SGDLS and CDR2 YYNGEE. The CDR3 DNA follows: TGTGCCAGCAGCGTTTCCCTTCGGGAGACCCAGTACTTC. This codes for CASSVSLRETQYF.

The rearrangement uses TRBV9 and TRBJ2-5; a possible D gene is TRBD2 (5 bases). The ends were cut back, 4 bases at V and 4 bases at J, with 17 bases in the middle. CDR1 is SGDLS and CDR2 is YYNGEE in the germline V gene. CDR3 size: 15 residues. The CDR3, as DNA: TGTGCCAGCAGCAAAAGTCCGGGGTGGGGAGAGACCCAGTACTTC. Protein: CASSKSPGWGETQYF.

This sequence joins TRBV4-3 and TRBJ2-4; a weak D match, TRBD1 (7 bases). The V and J ends lost 0 bases and 0 bases respectively, with 21 bases between them. The CDR3 loop spans 20 amino acids. Germline assignment: CDR1 LGHNA and CDR2 YSLEER. The CDR3 is CASSQDPQGGPLIAKNIQYF. Here the CDR3 DNA reads TGCGCCAGCAGCCAAGATCCCCAGGGGGGCCCTCTTATAGCCAAAAACATTCAGTACTTC.

The J gene is TRBJ1-1, the V gene TRBV4-1; D gene uncertain. Germline CDR1 and CDR2: MGHRA and YSYEKL. The CDR3 has 14 residues. The V and J ends lost 3 bases and 6 bases respectively, with 14 bases between them. CDR3 loop: CASSHTDTLAEAFF. For the CDR3, the DNA is TGCGCCAGCAGCCATACCGATACTTTGGCTGAAGCTTTCTTT.

This clone was recorded only once. This sequence joins TRBV28 and TRBJ1-2; 8 bases fit TRBD1. Germline CDR1 and CDR2: MDHEN and SYDVKM. J gave up 4 bases and V 5 bases, and 3 bases lay outside the gene matches. The CDR3 is 13 amino acids. The CDR3: CASSAGGGYGYTF. The CDR3 bases are TGTGCCAGCAGTGCAGGGGGCGGCTATGGCTACACCTTC.

This chain joins TRBV28 and TRBJ1-1; D may be TRBD1 (5 bases). The CDR3 loop spans 14 amino acids. The germline gives CDR1 MDHEN, CDR2 SYDVKM. V lost 3 bases to trimming and J lost 3 bases, with 11 bases between them. The CDR3 region is CASSLAGQYTEAFF. DNA of the CDR3: TGTGCCAGCAGTTTGGCGGGGCAGTACACTGAAGCTTTCTTT.

The rearrangement uses TRBV4-3 and TRBJ1-2; possible D gene TRBD1, 5 bases. Germline lookup yields CDR1 LGHNA and CDR2 YSLEER. This CDR3 has 13 residues. Trimming took 2 bases from V and 6 from J, leaving 10 bases between them. The CDR3 loop reads CASSQRRGDGYTF. The CDR3 bases are TGCGCCAGCAGCCAACGCCGGGGGGATGGCTACACCTTC.

The V and J genes are TRBV7-6 and TRBJ1-1; 7 bases align to TRBD1. Losses at the gene ends were 5 bases for V and 3 bases for J; bases not matched to a gene: 9. The CDR3 loop spans 15 amino acids. In germline, CDR1 is SGHVS, CDR2 FNYEAQ. CDR3 nucleotide sequence: TGTGCCAGCAGCCACCTTTGGCAGGGGGACACTGAAGCTTTCTTT. It yields the protein CASSHLWQGDTEAFF.

The V call is TRBV28, the J call TRBJ1-1, with 12 bases lining up with TRBD1. The V gene end was trimmed by 6 bases and the J gene end by 6 bases; junction bases not matched to a gene: 11. Germline V gene data show CDR1 as MDHEN and CDR2 as SYDVKM. This CDR3 is 16 amino acids long. The CDR3 DNA sequence: TGTGCCAGCAGCCCGGGACAGGGGGCGCAGTGGTCTGAAGCTTTCTTT. This sequence encodes CASSPGQGAQWSEAFF.

This rearrangement joins TRBV30 to TRBJ2-7; D perhaps matches TRBD2 (6 bases). CDR1 is GTSNPN, CDR2 SVGIG, per germline (reference sequence). The V and J ends lost 6 bases and 1 base respectively, with 7 bases between them. The CDR3 loop spans 11 amino acids. This chain's CDR3 is CACAGSYEQYF. Written as DNA, the CDR3 is TGTGCCTGCGCGGGATCCTACGAGCAGTACTTC. The full variable domain, rest sourced from reference TRBV30 and TRBJ2-7, is SQTIHQWPATLVQPVGSPLSLECTVEGTSNPNLYWYRQAAGRGLQLLFYSVGIGQISSEVPQNLSASRPQDRQFILSSKKLLLSDSGFYLCACAGSYEQYFGPGTRLTVT.

As to this clone: The same CDR3 is also encoded by other DNA sequences in this sample. The chain is built from TRBV9 and TRBJ1-3; 8 bases align to TRBD1. The V and J ends lost 0 bases and 2 bases, in that order; junction bases with no gene match: 1. CDR3 length equals 15 residues. Germline CDR1 reads SGDLS; CDR2 reads YYNGEE. The CDR3 protein is CASSVGQGPGNTIYF. The CDR3 coding sequence is TGTGCCAGCAGCGTAGGACAGGGGCCTGGAAACACCATATATTTT.